This TCR beta chain came from a study of shared clonotypes between healthy human individuals. Trimming cost V 5 bases and J 6 bases, with 13 bases left between them. This CDR3 has 13 amino acids. Looked up from germline, CDR1 is SEHNR and CDR2 is FQNEAQ (reference sequence). Produced via immunoSEQ multiplex PCR; TCRdb's table is partial and in-frame only. The sample comprises about 520,000 clones, 95% to 97% of which are singletons, and 0.05% to 0.07% rests with the top ten. The origin of this receptor is a woman in her twenties or thirties in good health. Sequenced material: naive CD4+ T cells sorted from blood. Subset in this sample: CD45RA+ positively selected. This chain joins TRBV7-9 and TRBJ1-1; D remains unclear. CDR3 sequence (DNA): TGTGCCAGCAGCCCCACGTTAGGCGCTGAAGCTTTCTTT. Its protein product is CASSPTLGAEAFF.